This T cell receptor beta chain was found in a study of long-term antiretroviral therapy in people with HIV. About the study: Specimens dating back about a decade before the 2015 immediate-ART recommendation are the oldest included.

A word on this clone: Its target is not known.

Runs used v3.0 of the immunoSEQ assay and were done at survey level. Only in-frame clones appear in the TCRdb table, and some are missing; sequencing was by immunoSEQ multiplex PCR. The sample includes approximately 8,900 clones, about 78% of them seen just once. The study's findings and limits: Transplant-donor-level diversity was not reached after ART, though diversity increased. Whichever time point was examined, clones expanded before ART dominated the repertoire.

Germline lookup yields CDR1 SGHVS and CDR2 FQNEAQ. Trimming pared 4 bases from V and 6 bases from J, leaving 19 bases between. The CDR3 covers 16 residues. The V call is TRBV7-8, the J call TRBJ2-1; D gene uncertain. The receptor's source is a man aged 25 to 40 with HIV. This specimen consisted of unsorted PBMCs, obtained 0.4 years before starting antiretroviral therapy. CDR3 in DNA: TGTGCCAGCAGCTCCACCCTGGGTCGCAAAGGCAATGAGCAGTTCTTC. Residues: CASSSTLGRKGNEQFF.